These T cell receptor beta chains were read from a single sample in a study of blood T cell repertoires in COVID-19. The protocol was immunoSEQ multiplex PCR, while the TCRdb copy is restricted to in-frame clones and leaves out a portion. Of about 16,000 clones listed, 80% to 90% are singletons. Material: peripheral blood. These receptors came from an elderly man with acute or convalescent COVID-19. The CDR3 runs from the conserved cysteine through the conserved F or W. Fields, in order: V gene, D gene, clone size, J gene, CDR3 length, CDR3 protein, CDR3 DNA. A D gene is named only where the DNA matches it firmly. The size entry is marked missing in some rows and otherwise reads once, few, many or a size class.

TRBV5-4	TRBD1	NA	TRBJ1-3	15	CASSLDRGLGNTIYF	TGTGCCAGCAGCTTGGACAGGGGGCTGGGGAACACCATATATTTT
TRBV30	NA	NA	TRBJ1-1	11	CARRGGTEAFF	TGTGCCCGGAGAGGGGGCACTGAAGCTTTCTTT
TRBV12-3/TRBV12-4	TRBD1	NA	TRBJ2-7	13	CASGQAKIGEQYF	TGTGCCAGCGGACAGGCAAAAATTGGCGAGCAGTACTTC
TRBV5-6	TRBD2	NA	TRBJ2-5	19	CASSPKQTSGVADGETQYF	TGTGCCAGCAGCCCGAAGCAAACTAGCGGGGTGGCAGACGGTGAGACCCAGTACTTC
TRBV5-1	NA	NA	TRBJ1-4	17	CASSLALPGGQNEKLFF	TGCGCCAGCAGCTTGGCCCTCCCGGGGGGGCAAAATGAAAAACTGTTTTTT
TRBV11-2	TRBD1	NA	TRBJ2-5	13	CASSLGQGGTQYF	TGTGCCAGCAGCTTGGGACAGGGCGGGACCCAGTACTTC
TRBV6-1	NA	NA	TRBJ2-1	14	CASSDLTQGNEQFF	TGTGCCAGCAGTGATTTGACCCAGGGTAATGAGCAGTTCTTC
TRBV5-6	NA	NA	TRBJ2-5	14	CASTRYSVQETQYF	TGTGCCAGCACCCGCTATAGCGTCCAAGAGACCCAGTACTTC
TRBV11-2	TRBD1	NA	TRBJ1-1	15	CASSFSDRGATEAFF	TGTGCCAGCAGCTTTTCCGACAGGGGGGCCACTGAAGCTTTCTTT
TRBV12-3/TRBV12-4	NA	NA	TRBJ2-5	13	CASSPGLQETQYF	TGTGCCAGCAGTCCGGGACTCCAAGAGACCCAGTACTTC
TRBV30	NA	once	TRBJ2-7	14	CAWSVLRGVDEQYF	TGTGCCTGGAGTGTACTAAGGGGTGTCGACGAGCAGTACTTC
TRBV5-4	NA	NA	TRBJ2-7	12	CASSLTSREQYF	TGTGCCAGCAGCTTGACTAGCCGCGAGCAGTACTTC
TRBV5-1	TRBD2	few	TRBJ2-1	14	CASSLRREWNEQFF	TGCGCCAGCAGCTTGCGGCGGGAGTGGAATGAGCAGTTCTTC
TRBV5-1	TRBD1	NA	TRBJ1-4	15	CASSVGQPNNEKLFF	TGCGCCAGCAGCGTGGGACAGCCAAATAATGAAAAACTGTTTTTT
TRBV5-1	NA	NA	TRBJ2-1	12	CASSWTGGEQFF	TGCGCCAGCAGCTGGACTGGCGGGGAGCAGTTCTTC